The 30 T cell receptor beta chains given below trace back to one sample, sequenced in a study of cytomegalovirus exposure and HLA in healthy donors. Vbeta (60) and Jbeta (13) primers were used in the PCR. Data came from immunoSEQ multiplex PCR; TCRdb stores just in-frame clones and leaves some out. Of roughly 100,000 clones in the sample, around 85% were seen once. Sequenced: PBMCs. These TCRs come from a man younger than 40 in good health and CMV-seropositive.

The chain combines TRBV9 with TRBJ2-2, with D perhaps TRBD2 (6 bases). With 4 bases removed from V and 7 bases from J, the gap between germline ends came to 11 bases. Germline V gene lookup returns CDR1 SGDLS and CDR2 YYNGEE. This CDR3 region has 13 residues. The CDR3 coding sequence is TGTGCCAGCAGCAGACTAGATCTCGGGGAGCTGTTTTTT. Its translation: CASSRLDLGELFF.

The genes are TRBV28 and TRBJ1-4; D perhaps matches TRBD1 (5 bases). The CDR3 runs 14 residues. CDR1 is MDHEN, CDR2 SYDVKM, per germline. Trimming removed 5 bases from V and 2 bases from J, with 9 bases in between. In nucleotides, the CDR3 is TGTGCCAGCAGTGCAGGGAGGACTAATGAAAAACTGTTTTTT. It specifies CASSAGRTNEKLFF.

The chain employs TRBV5-6 and TRBJ2-1; TRBD2 might be the D (7 bases). There are 18 residues in the CDR3. Germline assignment: CDR1 SGHDT and CDR2 YYEEEE. V was clipped by 1 base and J by 3 bases, with 20 bases between them. The chain's CDR3 is CASSLRGGASDYYNEQFF. The DNA for the CDR3 is TGTGCCAGCAGCTTGCGAGGGGGGGCCTCTGATTACTACAATGAGCAGTTCTTC.

The chain links TRBV4-1 to TRBJ1-6, with 12 nucleotides matching TRBD1. Germline V gene lookup returns CDR1 MGHRA and CDR2 YSYEKL. The CDR3 loop spans 17 amino acids. With 3 bases clipped from V and 10 bases from J, the junction kept 10 bases outside the gene matches. The CDR3: CASSHANPGTGGSPLHF. The DNA for the CDR3 is TGCGCCAGCAGCCACGCAAACCCCGGGACAGGGGGCTCACCCCTCCACTTT.

The CDR3 spells CASSKRAGDHTEAFF. CDR3 in DNA: TGTGCCAGCAGCAAAAGGGCAGGGGACCACACTGAAGCTTTCTTT. The chain is built from TRBV7-9 and TRBJ1-1; TRBD1 might be the D (6 bases). CDR3 length: 15 amino acids. Trimming took off 5 bases at V and 3 bases at J, with 16 bases between the two ends. Germline values: CDR1 SEHNR, CDR2 FQNEAQ (reference sequence). The full variable domain, its missing parts supplied by reference TRBV7-9 and TRBJ1-1, is DTGVSQNPRHKITKRGQNVTFRCDPISEHNRLYWYRQTLGQGPEFLTYFQNEAQLEKSRLLSDRFSAERPKGSFSTLEIQRTEQGDSAMYLCASSKRAGDHTEAFFGQGTRLTVV.

The chain is built from TRBV30 and TRBJ1-3; possibly TRBD1 for D (6 bases). Germline assignment: CDR1 GTSNPN and CDR2 SVGIG (reference sequence). This CDR3 region has 16 residues. Trimming stripped 0 bases from V and 2 bases from J, with 14 bases between. CDR3 sequence: CAWSVPGTLAGNTIYF. In DNA form, the CDR3 reads TGTGCCTGGAGTGTACCCGGGACACTAGCTGGAAACACCATATATTTT.

V usage is TRBV6-6 and J usage is TRBJ1-1; TRBD1 might be the D (6 bases). V was pared by 5 bases and J by 6 bases, with 19 bases between. In germline, CDR1 is MNHNY, CDR2 SVGAGI (reference sequence). The CDR3 has 15 amino acids. In DNA form, the CDR3 reads TGTGCCAGCAGTAATAACAGGGTCATGATGGCTGAAGCTTTCTTT. Its translation is CASSNNRVMMAEAFF.

The V gene is TRBV7-8, the J gene TRBJ1-4; 8 bases are shared with TRBD1. The V and J ends lost 5 bases and 4 bases, in that order; junction bases with no gene match: 9. Germline values: CDR1 SGHVS, CDR2 FQNEAQ. This CDR3 has 16 residues. CDR3 DNA: TGTGCCAGCAGCCCGAACACGGGACAGGATAATGAAAAACTGTTTTTT. Its protein is CASSPNTGQDNEKLFF.

The sample holds a few counts of this clone. The rearrangement uses TRBV25-1 and TRBJ2-1; 13 bases line up with TRBD2. The germline gives CDR1 MGHDK, CDR2 SYGVNS. The CDR3 sequence is 16 residues long. J lost 1 base, V lost 10 bases, and 7 bases had no gene match. The CDR3 spells CATRGLAGTSYNEQFF. DNA of the CDR3: TGTGCCACCCGGGGACTAGCGGGGACTTCCTACAATGAGCAGTTCTTC.

This clone showed up just once. The rearrangement uses TRBV25-1 and TRBJ2-2; the D gene is possibly TRBD1 (6 bases). V was pared by 6 bases and J by 0 bases, with 11 bases between. Germline CDR1 reads MGHDK; CDR2 reads SYGVNS. The CDR3 consists of 15 residues. The CDR3 protein is CASSRTEANTGELFF. In nucleotides, the CDR3 is TGTGCCAGCAGCCGGACAGAAGCGAACACCGGGGAGCTGTTTTTT.

The rearrangement joins TRBV4-2 to TRBJ1-5, with a tentative D call TRBD1 (5 bases). CDR3 length equals 16 residues. Germline lookup yields CDR1 LGHNA and CDR2 YNFKEQ. Trimming cost V 0 bases and J 3 bases, with 12 bases left between them. CDR3 loop: CASSQEGALLNQPQHF. Written as DNA, the CDR3 is TGTGCCAGCAGCCAAGAAGGGGCTTTACTCAATCAGCCCCAGCATTTT.

The rearrangement links TRBV4-3 to TRBJ2-3, with 10 bases matching TRBD2. The J segment lost 2 bases and the V segment lost 0 bases, leaving 11 bases of the junction unmatched. This CDR3 has 19 residues. Germline CDR1 LGHNA, CDR2 YSLEER. CDR3 sequence reads: CASSQDDAGLAGDTDTQYF. CDR3 bases: TGCGCCAGCAGCCAAGATGATGCTGGCCTAGCGGGGGACACAGATACGCAGTATTTT.

The J gene is TRBJ2-7, the V gene TRBV5-1; 8 bases are shared with TRBD1. V was clipped by 3 bases and J by 13 bases; unmatched bases: 9. The germline CDR1 and CDR2 sequences are SGHRS and YFSETQ. This CDR3 is 12 amino acids long. CDR3 sequence reads: CASSSAGTGNYF. The CDR3 DNA reads TGCGCCAGCAGCTCCGCCGGGACAGGCAATTACTTC.

The V call is TRBV2, the J call TRBJ1-4; tentative D call: TRBD1 (6 bases). The CDR3 spans 15 residues. Trimming removed 6 bases from V and 7 bases from J, with 18 bases in between. Germline loops: CDR1 SNHLY, CDR2 FYNNEI. The CDR3 is CASRDPGVRGEKLFF. The CDR3 DNA sequence: TGTGCCAGCAGAGACCCAGGGGTACGTGGTGAAAAACTGTTTTTT.

V usage is TRBV5-1 and J usage is TRBJ1-1, with TRBD1 as a possible D gene (5 bases). The germline V and J ends were trimmed by 3 bases and 1 base, with 10 bases remaining between them. This CDR3 is 14 amino acids long. Germline loops: CDR1 SGHRS, CDR2 YFSETQ. DNA for the CDR3: TGCGCCAGCAGCTGGGACTCCCCGAACACTGAAGCTTTCTTT. Its translation: CASSWDSPNTEAFF.

This chain connects TRBV4-1 to TRBJ2-7, with a weak D call TRBD1 (7 bases). CDR1 and CDR2 (germline): MGHRA, YSYEKL. This CDR3 is built from 15 residues. Trimming stripped 4 bases from V and 4 bases from J, with 17 bases between. The CDR3 reads CASSRGGTEGYEQYF. The CDR3 DNA reads as TGCGCCAGCAGCCGGGGCGGGACAGAGGGTTACGAGCAGTACTTC.

The J gene is TRBJ2-5, the V gene TRBV2; 12 bases fit TRBD2. Germline lookup yields CDR1 SNHLY and CDR2 FYNNEI. The V gene end was trimmed by 6 bases and the J gene end by 4 bases; junction bases not matched to a gene: 3. The CDR3 length is 14 residues. The CDR3 coding sequence is TGTGCCAGCAGGTCTAGCGGGGGGGTAGAGACCCAGTACTTC. It encodes CASRSSGGVETQYF.

The rearrangement links TRBV21-1 to TRBJ1-1. TRBV21-1 is described as a pseudogene. This CDR3 spans 13 amino acids. As DNA, the CDR3 is TGTGCCAGCAGCAATAGTGGTAACACTGAAGCTTTCTTT. Residues: CASSNSGNTEAFF.

The chain is built from TRBV7-2 and TRBJ2-5; 12 nucleotides match TRBD2. Trimming at V came to 5 bases and at J to 7 bases, leaving 14 bases not matched to a gene. CDR3 length: 17 amino acids. From germline, CDR1 is SGHTA and CDR2 FQGNSA. The CDR3 here is CASSLWTSGVQERTQYF. CDR3 sequence (DNA): TGTGCCAGCAGCCTATGGACTAGCGGGGTGCAGGAACGGACCCAGTACTTC.

V gene TRBV19 combines with J gene TRBJ1-6; D is possibly TRBD1 (6 bases). This CDR3 spans 14 amino acids. Germline assignment: CDR1 LNHDA and CDR2 SQIVND (reference sequence). V was clipped by 2 bases and J by 8 bases, with 10 bases between them. As DNA, the CDR3 is TGTGCCAGTAGTATATCGTCAGGGGATTCACCCCTCCACTTT. It encodes CASSISSGDSPLHF.

With respect to this clone: The junction shows a germline mismatch at one end, possibly a read error. This chain joins TRBV7-7 and TRBJ2-5; no definite D call. The germline gives CDR1 SSHAT, CDR2 FNYEAQ (reference sequence). The CDR3 covers 14 residues. CDR3 coding DNA: TGTGCTAGCAGCTCCAATCCCGGGTCGGAGACCCAGTACTTC. As protein: CASSSNPGSETQYF.

The rearrangement joins TRBV5-4 to TRBJ2-2, with D perhaps matching TRBD2 (5 bases). V was trimmed by 0 bases and J by 3 bases, leaving 9 bases between them. Germline-derived CDR1 and CDR2 are SGHNT and YYREEE (reference sequence). This CDR3 region has 15 residues. The CDR3 DNA reads TGTGCCAGCAGCTTGGGAGGAGCGGACACCGGGGAGCTGTTTTTT. Amino acids: CASSLGGADTGELFF.

This sequence joins TRBV2 and TRBJ2-1; D may be TRBD1 (6 bases). Trimming stripped 9 bases from V and 0 bases from J, with 12 bases between. The V gene's germline CDR1 is SNHLY and CDR2 FYNNEI. CDR3 size: 14 residues. This CDR3 is CASLDRSSYNEQFF. The CDR3 DNA sequence: TGTGCCAGTTTAGACAGGAGCTCCTACAATGAGCAGTTCTTC.

This chain uses TRBV6-5 with TRBJ1-5; D perhaps matches TRBD1 (6 bases). Germline V gene lookup returns CDR1 MNHEY and CDR2 SVGAGI. V was shortened by 6 bases and J by 5 bases, with 17 bases between the two germline ends. This CDR3 is built from 15 residues. The CDR3 loop reads CASSYGTGGDQPQHF. DNA of the CDR3: TGTGCCAGCAGCTACGGGACGGGGGGCGATCAGCCCCAGCATTTT.

CDR3: CASSGGRGRGETQYF. The CDR3 nucleotides are TGTGCCAGCAGCGGCGGGCGGGGGCGGGGAGAGACCCAGTACTTC. This rearrangement joins TRBV7-2 to TRBJ2-5; weak D call: TRBD2 (7 bases). Germline CDR1 reads SGHTA; CDR2 reads FQGNSA. V lost 5 bases to trimming and J lost 4 bases, with 17 bases between them. This CDR3 has 15 amino acids.

J is TRBJ1-1 and V is TRBV4-1; possible D gene TRBD1, 6 bases. V lost 5 bases, J lost 4 bases, and 14 bases lay in between. CDR3 length: 14 amino acids. Germline CDR1 is MGHRA and CDR2 is YSYEKL. As DNA, the CDR3 is TGCGCCAGCAGCGGCCCGCTCAGGGGCACTGAAGCTTTCTTT. Translating gives CASSGPLRGTEAFF.

The J gene is TRBJ1-1, the V gene TRBV27; the D is unclear. V was pared by 6 bases and J by 4 bases, with 6 bases between. The CDR3 loop spans 11 amino acids. Per germline, CDR1 MNHEY and CDR2 SMNVEV (reference sequence). The CDR3 nucleotides are TGTGCCAGCAGGCACAGCACTGAAGCTTTCTTT. It translates to CASRHSTEAFF.

The V and J genes are TRBV11-3 and TRBJ2-2; D ambiguous. Germline CDR1 is SGHNT and CDR2 is YENEEA. Trimming pared 0 bases from V and 6 bases from J, leaving 8 bases between. The CDR3 runs to 14 residues. The CDR3 reads CASSLDYSAGELFF. The CDR3 DNA sequence: TGTGCCAGCAGCTTAGATTATAGTGCCGGGGAGCTGTTTTTT. Drawing the rest from reference TRBV11-3 and TRBJ2-2, the complete variable domain is EAGVVQSPRYKIIEKKQPVAFWCNPISGHNTLYWYLQNLGQGPELLIRYENEEAVDDSQLPKDRFSAERLKGVDSTLKIQPAELGDSAVYLCASSLDYSAGELFFGEGSRLTVL.

This clone was observed a handful of times. The CDR3 loop reads CASSLAPGGPKEQYF. In nucleotides, the CDR3 is TGTGCCAGCAGCTTGGCCCCCGGGGGGCCGAAAGAGCAGTACTTC. The chain is built from TRBV5-4 and TRBJ2-7; D is possibly TRBD2 (7 bases). Germline CDR1 SGHNT, CDR2 YYREEE (reference sequence). The V and J ends lost 0 bases and 7 bases respectively, with 17 bases between them. CDR3 size: 15 residues. Variable domain in full (rest from reference TRBV5-4 and TRBJ2-7): ETGVTQSPTHLIKTRGQQVTLRCSSQSGHNTVSWYQQALGQGPQFIFQYYREEENGRGNFPPRFSGLQFPNYSSELNVNALELDDSALYLCASSLAPGGPKEQYFGPGTRLTVT.

V gene TRBV4-2 combines with J gene TRBJ1-5, with 9 bases aligning to TRBD1. Germline values: CDR1 LGHNA, CDR2 YNFKEQ. The CDR3 runs to 14 residues. J lost 3 bases, V lost 4 bases, and 1 base had no gene match. The CDR3 spells CASSRQGDNQPQHF. The CDR3 nucleotides read TGTGCCAGCAGCCGACAGGGGGACAATCAGCCCCAGCATTTT.